This TCR beta chain was obtained from a study of blood T cells in healthy people across ages. Each donor supplied 7.5 to 10 milliliters of peripheral blood. Per-sample yields of isolated PBMCs were at least 6.5 million. Germline lookup yields CDR1 SGHTA and CDR2 FQGNSA. This CDR3 region has 13 residues. Next came a second PCR, run for about 7 to 12 cycles, which used a sample-barcoded 5' primer along with a J-beta primer mix. TCRdb re-called the 5' RACE reads through MiXCR, storing one row per CDR3 protein. The repertoire holds nearly 800,000 distinct CDR3 sequences, with approximately 60% as singletons. The study's findings and limits: Investigators treated diversity estimates from one million T cells as underestimates. While age rose, TCR beta diversity per million T cells dropped in a roughly linear way.

A remark on this clonotype: The antigen is unknown.

What was sequenced was blood. The origin of this receptor is a man in his forties in good health. The chain has TRBV7-2 and TRBJ2-7; D may correspond to TRBD1 or TRBD2 (6 bases each). The J call may be in error: the DNA end matches TRBJ2-1 better. The chain's CDR3 is CASSLDIGGEQFF. The CDR3 coding sequence is TGTGCCAGCAGCTTAGATATAGGGGGGGAGCAGTTCTTC.